This passage covers 28 T cell receptor beta chains from one sample sequenced in a study of blood T cell repertoires in COVID-19. Assay: immunoSEQ multiplex PCR; the TCRdb copy retains only in-frame clones and omits some. The sample has approximately 390,000 clones, nearly 90% seen once. Sequenced sample: peripheral blood. These TCRs come from a man between 18 and 35 years old with active or convalescent COVID-19.

The chain is built from TRBV5-6 and TRBJ1-3; 9 bases agree with TRBD1. The germline CDR1 and CDR2 sequences are SGHDT and YYEEEE. Losses at the gene ends were 3 bases for V and 4 bases for J; bases not matched to a gene: 5. There are 15 residues in the CDR3. CDR3 DNA: TGTGCCAGCAGCTACCGGGACAGGGCCGGAAACACCATATATTTT. It codes for CASSYRDRAGNTIYF. Combining the CDR3 with reference TRBV5-6 and TRBJ1-3 gives the whole variable domain DAGVTQSPTHLIKTRGQQVTLRCSPKSGHDTVSWYQQALGQGPQFIFQYYEEEERQRGNFPDRFSGHQFPNYSSELNVNALLLGDSALYLCASSYRDRAGNTIYFGEGSWLTVV.

V usage is TRBV28 and J usage is TRBJ1-2; a possible D gene is TRBD1 (6 bases). In germline, CDR1 is MDHEN, CDR2 SYDVKM. Trimming removed 3 bases at V and 0 bases at J, with 11 bases between. The CDR3 covers 15 residues. CDR3 coding DNA: TGTGCCAGCAGTTTCCCCACAGGGACTAACTATGGCTACACCTTC. Its protein is CASSFPTGTNYGYTF.

The rearrangement links TRBV28 to TRBJ2-5; TRBD2 matches at 7 bases. The J segment lost 3 bases and the V segment lost 3 bases, leaving 4 bases of the junction unmatched. CDR1 is MDHEN and CDR2 is SYDVKM in the germline V gene. The CDR3 has 14 residues. CDR3 sequence (DNA): TGTGCCAGCAGTTTGGCGGGAGCCAAAGAGACCCAGTACTTC. Translating gives CASSLAGAKETQYF.

The CDR3 reads CASSLGDRGGGANVLTF. CDR3 nucleotides: TGTGCCAGCAGCTTAGGGGACAGGGGAGGAGGGGCCAACGTCCTGACTTTC. The chain is built from TRBV11-3 and TRBJ2-6; 10 bases fit TRBD1. The CDR3 loop spans 17 amino acids. In germline, CDR1 is SGHNT, CDR2 YENEEA. The junction had 4 bases not matched to a gene; V was cut back by 1 base and J by 4 bases.

The chain uses TRBV5-4 and TRBJ2-1; D is possibly TRBD2 (6 bases). The CDR3 is 14 amino acids. CDR1 and CDR2 (germline): SGHNT, YYREEE (reference sequence). V lost 3 bases and J lost 2, with 9 bases in between. CDR3 amino acids: CASSSTSPYNEQFF. CDR3 nucleotide sequence: TGTGCCAGCAGCTCTACTAGCCCCTACAATGAGCAGTTCTTC.

The chain uses TRBV5-6 and TRBJ2-5; D gene uncertain. The germline V and J ends were trimmed by 0 bases and 2 bases, with 5 bases remaining between them. Per germline, CDR1 SGHDT and CDR2 YYEEEE. This CDR3 has 13 residues. CDR3 in amino acids: CASSLELQETQYF. The CDR3 DNA sequence: TGTGCCAGCAGCTTGGAATTACAAGAGACCCAGTACTTC. The variable domain in full, completed from reference TRBV5-6 and TRBJ2-5, reads DAGVTQSPTHLIKTRGQQVTLRCSPKSGHDTVSWYQQALGQGPQFIFQYYEEEERQRGNFPDRFSGHQFPNYSSELNVNALLLGDSALYLCASSLELQETQYFGPGTRLLVL.

The rearrangement joins TRBV20-1 to TRBJ2-1; D is unresolved. Germline V gene lookup returns CDR1 DFQATT and CDR2 SNEGSKA (reference sequence). This CDR3 spans 11 amino acids. The ends were cut back, 1 base at V and 4 bases at J, with 2 bases in the middle. For the CDR3, the DNA is TGCAGTGCTAGAGCTTACAATGAGCAGTTCTTC. Translating it yields CSARAYNEQFF.

The rearrangement joins TRBV18 to TRBJ2-7; TRBD2 aligns across 12 bases. With 5 bases clipped from V and 5 bases from J, the junction kept 7 bases outside the gene matches. The CDR3 is 15 residues long. The germline V gene encodes CDR1 KGHSH and CDR2 LQKENI. Here the CDR3 reads CASSLTTSGGNEQYF. In DNA form, the CDR3 reads TGTGCCAGCTCATTAACGACTAGCGGGGGTAACGAGCAGTACTTC.

A single count supports this clone. This rearrangement joins TRBV19 to TRBJ1-2; a weak D match, TRBD1 (6 bases). Trimming left V 4 bases short and J 4 bases short, with 13 bases between. In germline, CDR1 is LNHDA, CDR2 SQIVND (reference sequence). The CDR3 consists of 14 residues. The CDR3 nucleotides are TGTGCCAGTAGTACGCAACAGGGCACCTATGGCTACACCTTC. Translating it yields CASSTQQGTYGYTF.

The chain couples TRBV4-2 to TRBJ2-3; the D gene is possibly TRBD2 (6 bases). CDR3 length: 15 residues. The V and J ends lost 4 bases and 6 bases respectively, with 17 bases between them. Germline values: CDR1 LGHNA, CDR2 YNFKEQ. CDR3 sequence reads: CASSPGLPYLDTQYF. CDR3 bases: TGTGCCAGCAGCCCGGGACTCCCTTATTTGGATACGCAGTATTTT.

A few counts support this clone. The same CDR3 arises from other DNA sequences in this sample as well. The chain combines TRBV12-3 or TRBV12-4 with TRBJ2-7, with D perhaps matching TRBD1 (5 bases). The CDR3 runs 12 residues. The ends were cut back, 6 bases at V and 3 bases at J, with 9 bases in the middle. Here the CDR3 reads CASSTQGYEQYF. The CDR3, as DNA: TGTGCCAGCAGCACTCAGGGCTACGAGCAGTACTTC.

Points on this clone: The sample holds other DNA sequences that translate to the same CDR3. This chain joins TRBV27 and TRBJ1-5, with D perhaps TRBD1 (6 bases). This CDR3 is built from 13 residues. CDR1 is MNHEY and CDR2 is SMNVEV in the germline V gene (reference sequence). Trimming stripped 2 bases from V and 4 bases from J, with 6 bases between. CDR3 coding DNA: TGTGCCAGCAGTTTAACAGGGAATCAGCCCCAGCATTTT. It translates to CASSLTGNQPQHF.

This sequence joins TRBV19 and TRBJ2-7, with 11 bases fitting TRBD1. The CDR3 runs 13 residues. CDR1 is LNHDA, CDR2 SQIVND, per germline (reference sequence). V lost 6 bases, J lost 5 bases, and 3 bases stayed unmatched. The CDR3 spells CASRRDRGDEQYF. CDR3 bases: TGTGCCAGTAGGCGGGACAGGGGGGACGAGCAGTACTTC.

The J gene is TRBJ2-7, the V gene TRBV7-6, with 10 bases matching TRBD1. The J segment lost 4 bases and the V segment lost 1 base, leaving 4 bases of the junction unmatched. This CDR3 has 15 residues. Germline values: CDR1 SGHVS, CDR2 FNYEAQ. The CDR3 is CASSLVRDRGYEQYF. The CDR3 region has the DNA TGTGCCAGCAGCTTAGTTAGGGACAGGGGTTACGAGCAGTACTTC.

The V call is TRBV9, the J call TRBJ2-5, with 9 bases identical to TRBD2. Looked up from germline, CDR1 is SGDLS and CDR2 is YYNGEE. The CDR3 is 15 residues long. V lost 2 bases, J lost 5 bases, and 7 bases stayed unmatched. CDR3 nucleotides: TGTGCCAGCAGCGTCGCTGCGGGGGGGTTCGAGACCCAGTACTTC. Amino acids: CASSVAAGGFETQYF.

The chain employs TRBV7-8 and TRBJ1-2; maybe TRBD1 (6 bases). V was clipped by 5 bases and J by 7 bases, with 20 bases between them. This CDR3 is built from 15 residues. Germline V gene sequence: CDR1 SGHVS, CDR2 FQNEAQ. CDR3 nucleotide sequence: TGTGCCAGCAGCCCTAGACAGGACGCCGTCCCTGGCTACACCTTC. Its protein product is CASSPRQDAVPGYTF.

The J gene is TRBJ1-6, the V gene TRBV7-9; TRBD1 matches 9 bases. Germline V lookup: CDR1 SEHNR, CDR2 FQNEAQ (reference sequence). The V segment lost 5 bases and the J segment 9 bases; nucleotides outside the gene matches: 2. The CDR3 runs to 13 residues. CDR3 DNA sequence: TGTGCCAGCAGCCGGGACAGGGTTTCACCCCTCCACTTT. Translated: CASSRDRVSPLHF.

The chain combines TRBV29-1 with TRBJ1-2; D gene ambiguous. Germline values: CDR1 SQVTM, CDR2 ANQGSEA. With 3 bases removed from V and 3 bases from J, the gap between germline ends came to 5 bases. The CDR3 is 11 residues long. Here the CDR3 DNA reads TGCAGCGTTGATCGGTACTATGGCTACACCTTC. Translating gives CSVDRYYGYTF.

The chain couples TRBV13 to TRBJ1-4; 7 bases are shared with TRBD1. J gave up 2 bases and V 0 bases, and 0 bases lay outside the gene matches. Germline V gene lookup returns CDR1 PRHDT and CDR2 FYEKMQ (reference sequence). The CDR3 is made up of 15 amino acids. CDR3 protein: CASSLGDRTNEKLFF. In nucleotides, the CDR3 is TGTGCCAGCAGCTTAGGGGACAGGACTAATGAAAAACTGTTTTTT.

Regarding this clone: This may be a read error, as it is one base from a much larger clone. This rearrangement joins TRBV5-4 to TRBJ2-1; TRBD1 is a possible D gene (5 bases). The CDR3 totals 13 residues. V dropped 0 bases and J dropped 4 bases, with 5 bases sitting between them. Germline V gene sequence: CDR1 SGHNT, CDR2 YYREEE (reference sequence). DNA of the CDR3: TGTGCCAGCAGCTTGGGACAGTACAATGAGCAGTTCTTC. Translated, it gives CASSLGQYNEQFF.

The gene calls are TRBV4-3 and TRBJ1-1, with 8 bases fitting TRBD1. V lost 0 bases, J lost 4 bases, and 25 bases stayed unmatched. The CDR3 is 22 residues long. The germline CDR1 and CDR2 sequences are LGHNA and YSLEER. CDR3 residues: CASSQDRGRGPRQGNVITEAFF. The CDR3 region has the DNA TGCGCCAGCAGCCAAGATCGGGGCCGGGGACCGAGACAGGGGAATGTTATCACTGAAGCTTTCTTT.

In DNA form, the CDR3 reads TGTGCCAGCATTTCGGCAGGAGGGATGGGTGGCTACACCTTC. It encodes CASISAGGMGGYTF. This sequence joins TRBV28 and TRBJ1-2; unclear D gene. V was cut by 7 bases and J by 7 bases, with 19 bases left in between. The germline V gene encodes CDR1 MDHEN and CDR2 SYDVKM. The CDR3 sequence is 14 residues long.

The rearrangement joins TRBV13 to TRBJ2-7; TRBD1 matches at 8 bases. V was pared by 6 bases and J by 5 bases, with 6 bases of the junction left unmatched. The CDR3 length is 13 residues. CDR1 and CDR2 (germline): PRHDT, FYEKMQ (reference sequence). The CDR3 bases are TGTGCCAGCAGACCGACAGGGGTCCACGAGCAGTACTTC. This gives the protein CASRPTGVHEQYF.

In this sample, this clone turned up a few times. Within the sample, other DNA sequences also encode this same CDR3. The chain employs TRBV29-1 and TRBJ2-1, with a weak D call TRBD2 (5 bases). Germline CDR1 reads SQVTM; CDR2 reads ANQGSEA. CDR3 length: 12 amino acids. The V end was cut by 0 bases, the J end by 5 bases, with 5 bases between. Written as DNA, the CDR3 is TGCAGCGTTGAAGAGCGGGACAATGAGCAGTTCTTC. Its protein is CSVEERDNEQFF.

In its sample, this clone was seen once. The chain is built from TRBV18 and TRBJ1-4; the D gene is possibly TRBD1 (6 bases). V was trimmed by 6 bases and J by 0 bases, leaving 11 bases between them. Germline V CDR1 and CDR2: KGHSH, LQKENI. The CDR3 is 15 residues long. Written as DNA, the CDR3 is TGTGCCAGCTCGGGCCGACAGGCAACTAATGAAAAACTGTTTTTT. Amino acid sequence: CASSGRQATNEKLFF.

The CDR3 DNA follows: TGTGCCAGCAGCTGGGCCCTAGCTGGGCTAGGGCAGTTCTTC. This codes for CASSWALAGLGQFF. V is TRBV9 and J is TRBJ2-1, with D possibly TRBD2 on 5 matching bases. Trimming removed 4 bases at V and 12 bases at J, with 20 bases between. CDR3 size: 14 residues. Germline CDR1 is SGDLS and CDR2 is YYNGEE.

In its sample, this clone was seen a few times. The chain combines TRBV6-5 with TRBJ2-1; tentative D call: TRBD2 (6 bases). Germline V CDR1 and CDR2: MNHEY, SVGAGI. The CDR3 has 15 residues. V lost 6 bases and J lost 2, with 14 bases in between. In DNA, the CDR3 is TGTGCCAGCAGCCAAACCGGGGGAGCCTACAATGAGCAGTTCTTC. This encodes CASSQTGGAYNEQFF.

This clone was picked up a small number of times. This rearrangement joins TRBV7-2 to TRBJ1-5; TRBD1 aligns across 8 bases. The V and J ends lost 5 bases and 4 bases, in that order; junction bases with no gene match: 4. Per germline, CDR1 SGHTA and CDR2 FQGNSA. The CDR3 is made up of 14 amino acids. For the CDR3, the DNA is TGTGCCAGCAGCCTAAGGACAGGGAATCAGCCCCAGCATTTT. Translated: CASSLRTGNQPQHF.